A selection of T cell receptor beta chains follows, all from one sample in a study of OX40 agonist ivuxolimab in advanced cancers. Measured with immunoSEQ multiplex PCR; TCRdb has only the in-frame clones, and not every one. The sample comprises approximately 90,000 clones, more than 70% of which are singletons, and about 4.5% rests with the top ten. Sequencing was performed on CD4+ or CD8+ T cells sorted from blood, taken in a trial of the OX40 agonist ivuxolimab. The receptors originated from an adult with an advanced solid tumor such as melanoma, head and neck, liver or kidney cancer. The CDR3 runs from the conserved cysteine through the conserved F or W. A D gene is named only where the DNA matches it firmly. Rows may omit the clone size; those that give it use once, few, many or a size class.

j_call d_call v_call clone_size cdr3_nt cdr3_aa
TRBJ2-7 . TRBV19 few TGTGCCAGTAGTATAATGGGGGCGAGGGAGCAGTACTTC CASSIMGAREQYF
TRBJ1-2 TRBD1 TRBV15 . TGTGCCACCAGCGGGACAGGGTATGGCTACACCTTC CATSGTGYGYTF
TRBJ1-1 . TRBV27 few TGTGCCAGCAGTTTAAAGGGGACAAGAAACACTGAAGCTTTCTTT CASSLKGTRNTEAFF
TRBJ2-2 TRBD1 TRBV10-2 . TGCGCCAGCAATAAAGCGCCGGGACAGGATAACACCGGGGAGCTGTTTTTT CASNKAPGQDNTGELFF
TRBJ2-5 TRBD2 TRBV2 once TGTGCCAGCAGTCGGGATAGCGGGAGCTTCTTAGAGACCCAGTACTTC CASSRDSGSFLETQYF
TRBJ2-2 . TRBV18 . TGTGCCAGCTCACCCAGTGGGGAGCTCGGAATTAACACCGGGGAGCTGTTTTTT CASSPSGELGINTGELFF
TRBJ2-2 TRBD2 TRBV5-1 . TGCGCCAGCAGCTTAAGCGGGAGGCCCGGGACCGGGGAGCTGTTTTTT CASSLSGRPGTGELFF
TRBJ1-1 TRBD1 TRBV5-1 few TGCGCCACCGGGACAGGGGGAAATTCTATGAACACTGAAGCTTTCTTT CATGTGGNSMNTEAFF
TRBJ1-2 . TRBV10-1 . TGCGCCAGCAGTCCCGGGCTCGGGGTCGATGGCTACACCTTC CASSPGLGVDGYTF
TRBJ1-1 . TRBV18 . TGTGCCAGCTCACCACCGCCCCCCGGGGACACTGAAGCTTTCTTT CASSPPPPGDTEAFF
TRBJ2-1 . TRBV11-3 . TGTGCCAGCAGCTTAGGCGGGTACAATGAGCAGTTCTTC CASSLGGYNEQFF
TRBJ1-2 . TRBV10-3 . TGTGCCATCAGTGAACTAGGGCAGGGTATGGGCTACACCTTC CAISELGQGMGYTF
TRBJ2-1 . TRBV27 . TGTGCCAGCACCAAAACTAATGAGCAGTTCTTC CASTKTNEQFF
TRBJ1-1 TRBD1 TRBV18 . TGTGCCAGCTCCCCAGGGGGCATGAACACTGAAGCTTTCTTT CASSPGGMNTEAFF
TRBJ2-2 . TRBV7-2 . TGTGCCAGCAGCCAGAGACAGAACACCGGGGAGCTGTTTTTT CASSQRQNTGELFF
TRBJ2-1 . TRBV7-3 . TGTGCCAGCAGCGCAGCGGCGGGGCTAAACAATGAGCAGTTCTTC CASSAAAGLNNEQFF
TRBJ1-2 . TRBV5-4 . TGTGCCAGCAGCTTGGTTGGCGGTAACTATGGCTACACCTTC CASSLVGGNYGYTF
TRBJ2-1 . TRBV7-9 . TGTGCCGGCAGCTTAGAGGGGTCAGGAAACAATGAGCAGTTCTTC CAGSLEGSGNNEQFF
TRBJ2-3 . TRBV28 . TGTGCCAGCAGTCCCCCAGGATTCCGCACAGATACGCAGTATTTT CASSPPGFRTDTQYF
TRBJ2-7 TRBD2 TRBV5-1 . TGCGCCAGCAGCTTGCTTGCGGCGCGGGCTAGCGGGAGGTACGAGCAGTACTTC CASSLLAARASGRYEQYF
TRBJ2-2 . TRBV10-3 . TGTGCCATCAGTGAGGAGGGTGTAGACACCGGGGAGCTGTTTTTT CAISEEGVDTGELFF
TRBJ1-1 . TRBV7-9 many TGTGCCAGCAGCTTAGATGGCGCTGAAGCTTTCTTT CASSLDGAEAFF
TRBJ1-5 TRBD1 TRBV11-3 . TGTGCCAGCAGCTTAAGGGGGCTCAATCAGCCCCAGCATTTT CASSLRGLNQPQHF
TRBJ1-1 TRBD1 TRBV6-5 . TGTGCCAGCAGACCCGACAGGGACAACACTGAAGCTTTCTTT CASRPDRDNTEAFF
TRBJ2-1 . TRBV15 . TGTGCCACCAGCACGGGGGAACGGCGTGCCTACAATGAGCAGTTCTTC CATSTGERRAYNEQFF
TRBJ2-6 TRBD2 TRBV9 . TGTGCCAGCAGCGTGAGTCTAGCGGGAGTGGGGACTGGGGCCAACGTCCTGACTTTC CASSVSLAGVGTGANVLTF
TRBJ2-2 . TRBV5-1 . TGCGCCAGCAGCTCAGGGGCCGGGGAGCTGTTTTTT CASSSGAGELFF
TRBJ1-1 . TRBV5-1 . TGCGCCAGCAGCTCCCGGGTAGCAGGGGCCCAGAACACTGAAGCTTTCTTT CASSSRVAGAQNTEAFF
TRBJ2-5 . TRBV27 once TGTGCCAGCAGTTTGTCCGGAGACCAAGAGACCCAGTACTTC CASSLSGDQETQYF
TRBJ1-2 . TRBV29-1 . TGCAGCGTTGAGTTCGACAGTTTATATGGCTACACCTTC CSVEFDSLYGYTF
TRBJ1-4 . TRBV5-4 . TGTGCCAGCAGCATTCAGGACAGAGCGGCGGGGGAAAAACTGTTTTTT CASSIQDRAAGEKLFF
TRBJ2-2 TRBD2 TRBV7-9 . TGTGCCACCCTACTAGCGCTCAACACCGGGGAGCTGTTTTTT CATLLALNTGELFF
TRBJ2-2 . TRBV5-4 . TGTGCCAGCAGCTTGCTGGGGCGCACCGGGGAGCTGTTTTTT CASSLLGRTGELFF
TRBJ1-2 . TRBV7-3 once TGTGCCAGCAGCTCCCCGGGCAGTAACTATGGCTACACCTTC CASSSPGSNYGYTF
TRBJ2-3 . TRBV9 . TGTGCCAGCAGCGTTTCCCGACAGTCCACAGATACGCAGTATTTT CASSVSRQSTDTQYF
TRBJ2-7 . TRBV28 once TGTGCCAGCAGTTTAAACGGCCCCTACGAGCAGTACTTC CASSLNGPYEQYF
TRBJ1-3 . TRBV27 once TGTGCCAGCAGTTTATCGGGCAGGATCCGCTCTGGAAACACCATATATTTT CASSLSGRIRSGNTIYF
TRBJ1-1 . TRBV5-6 . TGTGCCAGCAGCTTGGCCGGGACGTCGAACACTGAAGCTTTCTTT CASSLAGTSNTEAFF
TRBJ2-4 . TRBV5-1 . TGCGCCAGCAGCTTGTCCAGGTTCAAAAACATTCAGTACTTC CASSLSRFKNIQYF
TRBJ2-1 TRBD2 TRBV10-3 . TGTGCCATCGGACTACTAGCGGGGACCAATGAGCAGTTCTTC CAIGLLAGTNEQFF
TRBJ1-1 . TRBV28 . TGTGCCAGCAGTTTATGGGACAGTGACGAGGTTCTGGTAGCTTTCTTT CASSLWDSDEVLVAFF
TRBJ2-7 . TRBV28 . TGTGCCAGCGGGCAGGGGGCGGGAGGTTTTACCGAGCAGTACTTC CASGQGAGGFTEQYF
TRBJ2-7 . TRBV5-4 . TGTGCCAGCAGCTTGACGGCGGCCTCCGGCGAGCAGTACTTC CASSLTAASGEQYF
TRBJ2-7 . TRBV7-2 . TGTGCCAGCAGCTTAGTAATCTACGAGCAGTACTTC CASSLVIYEQYF
TRBJ2-5 TRBD1 TRBV28 . TGTGCCAGCAGTCAGACAGGGGGCTTTGTAGAGACCCAGTACTTC CASSQTGGFVETQYF
TRBJ1-1 TRBD1 TRBV6-5 . TGTGCCAGCAGTGAAGAGAACAGGGGGCTAGAAGCTTTCTTT CASSEENRGLEAFF
TRBJ2-2 . TRBV10-1 . TGCGCCAGCAGTGAACTAGTTGGCACCGGGGAGCTGTTTTTT CASSELVGTGELFF
TRBJ1-2 TRBD1 TRBV2 . TGTGCCAGCAGGGAGGGGACAGGGGGCTCTGGCTATGGCTACACCTTC CASREGTGGSGYGYTF
TRBJ2-7 TRBD2 TRBV11-2 . TGTGCCAGCAGCTTAGATTCCGGCGGGAGGGGCTACGAGCAGTACTTC CASSLDSGGRGYEQYF
TRBJ1-4 . TRBV27 . TGTGCCAGCAGTTTATTGGCAGGTTTTAATGAAAAACTGTTTTTT CASSLLAGFNEKLFF
TRBJ2-3 . TRBV6-4 . TGTGCCAGCAGTGACTCAGGACCCTTGGATACGCAGTATTTT CASSDSGPLDTQYF
TRBJ1-1 . TRBV18 . TGTGCCAGCTCACCACTAATGAACACTGAAGCTTTCTTT CASSPLMNTEAFF
TRBJ2-6 TRBD1 TRBV5-1 once TGCGCCAGCAGCTTGGCGACAGGGGGCAATGCTGGGGCCAACGTCCTGACTTTC CASSLATGGNAGANVLTF